This record covers a single T cell receptor (beta chain). Authors' methods: Reference gene primers were amplified, and this amplification served to estimate nucleated cell counts. Data came from immunoSEQ multiplex PCR; TCRdb stores just in-frame clones and leaves some out. V, J and clone size derive from that table, while D and trimming were established from the DNA sequence. The sample records around 130,000 clones, approximately 85% being singletons. The sample belongs to a study of blood T cell repertoires in COVID-19. Sequences were obtained from peripheral blood. This clonotype originated in a human donor in a cohort sampled during active COVID-19.

CDR3 nucleotides: TGTGCCGGGGGGGGTAGGACTAGCGGGAGGTCGATGGAGACCCAGTACTTC. Residues: CAGGGRTSGRSMETQYF. The genes are TRBV2 and TRBJ2-5; 14 nucleotides align to TRBD2. The CDR3 consists of 17 residues. V trimming: 11 bases; J trimming: 5 bases; junction bases outside the gene matches: 16. Germline V gene data show CDR1 as SNHLY and CDR2 as FYNNEI.